This T cell receptor beta chain was captured by sequencing in a study of CD8 T cells in ankylosing spondylitis. This clonotype appeared many times. Germline values: CDR1 MNHEY, CDR2 SVGAGI. The CDR3 runs to 13 residues. The V end was cut by 6 bases, the J end by 0 bases, with 3 bases between. TCRdb independently ran MiXCR on the 5' RACE reads; one entry per CDR3 protein. The repertoire holds about 240,000 distinct CDR3 sequences, with around 25% as singletons. Specimen: blood, either unsorted or a sorted T cell fraction (not recorded which). The chain combines TRBV6-5 with TRBJ2-6, with no clear D. The clonotype was recovered from a male donor with ankylosing spondylitis or in good health (not recorded which). CDR3 in DNA: TGTGCCAGCAGCTCCTCTGGGGCCAACGTCCTGACTTTC. It codes for CASSSSGANVLTF.